This entry concerns a single T cell receptor beta chain. Antigen specificity is unknown. With cryopreserved PBMCs as the source, roughly 2 micrograms of genomic DNA went to TCR beta libraries. This sample is part of a study of cytotoxic CD8 clonotypes in ibrutinib-treated CLL. Study outcomes and limitations: The study found public clonotypes uncommon, contracting or stable on treatment. Whereas clonality rose at ibrutinib response, it declined toward baseline at progression.

Investigators sought sequencing depths of between 1 in 200,000 and 1 in 1 million T cells. Clones were sequenced by immunoSEQ multiplex PCR, and TCRdb holds only the in-frame ones, with some missing. The table has some 300,000 clones, just under 80% seen once. V lost 1 base and J lost 5, with 11 bases in between. This CDR3 region has 15 residues. The germline V gene encodes CDR1 SGHTA and CDR2 FQGTGA. This specimen consisted of PBMCs, obtained before ibrutinib treatment. The chain carries TRBV7-3 and TRBJ2-2; possible D gene TRBD2, 5 bases. The clonotype originates from a human donor with chronic lymphocytic leukemia. CDR3 nucleotides: TGTGCCAGCAGCTTAATTGCCGGGGATACCGGGGAGCTGTTTTTT. It translates to CASSLIAGDTGELFF.